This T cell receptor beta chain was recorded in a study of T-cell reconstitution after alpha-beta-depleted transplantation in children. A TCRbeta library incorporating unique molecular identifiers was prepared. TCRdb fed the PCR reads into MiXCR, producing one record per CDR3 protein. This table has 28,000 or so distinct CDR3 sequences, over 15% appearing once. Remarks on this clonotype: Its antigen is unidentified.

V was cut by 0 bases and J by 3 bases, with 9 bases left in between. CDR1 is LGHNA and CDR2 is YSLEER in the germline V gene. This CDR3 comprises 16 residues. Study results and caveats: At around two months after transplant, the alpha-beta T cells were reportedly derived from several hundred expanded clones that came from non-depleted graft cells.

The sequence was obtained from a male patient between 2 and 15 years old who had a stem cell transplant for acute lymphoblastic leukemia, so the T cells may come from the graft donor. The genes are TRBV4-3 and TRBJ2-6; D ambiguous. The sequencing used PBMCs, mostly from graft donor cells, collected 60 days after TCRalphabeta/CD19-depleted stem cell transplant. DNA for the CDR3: TGCGCCAGCAGCCAAGATCCGCCCCATGGGGCCAACGTCCTGACTTTC. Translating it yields CASSQDPPHGANVLTF.